This TCR beta chain was retrieved from a study of control samples from healthy donors and cancer patients. The repertoire was sequenced with immunoSEQ multiplex PCR; TCRdb's copy has only in-frame clones and lacks some. The sample holds about 100,000 clones, around 89% seen once. Germline CDR1 reads LNHNV; CDR2 reads YYDKDF (reference sequence). The CDR3 covers 15 residues. Trimming took 0 bases from V and 11 from J; bases not matched to a gene: 10. V usage is TRBV15 and J usage is TRBJ2-1; 7 bases line up with TRBD2. The clonotype originates from a man younger than 45 in good health. Material: blood. The CDR3 is CATSRDLPSGGKQFF. In DNA, the CDR3 is TGTGCCACCAGCAGAGATTTGCCTAGCGGAGGGAAGCAGTTCTTC.